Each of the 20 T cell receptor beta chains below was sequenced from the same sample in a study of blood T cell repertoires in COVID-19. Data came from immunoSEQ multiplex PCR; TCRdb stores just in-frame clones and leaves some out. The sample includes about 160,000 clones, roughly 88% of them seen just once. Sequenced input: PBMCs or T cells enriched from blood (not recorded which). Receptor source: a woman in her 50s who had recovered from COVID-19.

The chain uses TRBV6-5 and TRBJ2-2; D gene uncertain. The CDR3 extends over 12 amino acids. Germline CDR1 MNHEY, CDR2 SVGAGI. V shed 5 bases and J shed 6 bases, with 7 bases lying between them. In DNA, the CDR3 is TGTGCCAGCAGTCCCCGGTCCGGGGAGCTGTTTTTT. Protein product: CASSPRSGELFF.

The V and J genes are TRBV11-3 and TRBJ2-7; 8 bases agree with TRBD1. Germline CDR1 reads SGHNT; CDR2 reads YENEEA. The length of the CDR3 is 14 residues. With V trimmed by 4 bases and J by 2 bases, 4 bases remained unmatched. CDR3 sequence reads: CASSSRTGTYEQYF. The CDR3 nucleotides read TGTGCCAGCAGCTCCCGGACAGGGACCTACGAGCAGTACTTC.

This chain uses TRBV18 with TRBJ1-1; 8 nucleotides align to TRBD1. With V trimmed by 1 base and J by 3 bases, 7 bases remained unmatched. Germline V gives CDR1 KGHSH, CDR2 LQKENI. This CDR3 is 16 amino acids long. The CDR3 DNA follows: TGTGCCAGCTCACCACTCAGGGGGCGCTGGGACACTGAAGCTTTCTTT. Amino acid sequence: CASSPLRGRWDTEAFF.

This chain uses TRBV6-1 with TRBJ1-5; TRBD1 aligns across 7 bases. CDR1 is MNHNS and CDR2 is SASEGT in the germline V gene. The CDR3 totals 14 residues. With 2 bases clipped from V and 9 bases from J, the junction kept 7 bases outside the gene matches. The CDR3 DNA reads TGTGCCAGCAGTGAATCAGGGGGGCTTCGGCCCCAGCATTTT. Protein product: CASSESGGLRPQHF.

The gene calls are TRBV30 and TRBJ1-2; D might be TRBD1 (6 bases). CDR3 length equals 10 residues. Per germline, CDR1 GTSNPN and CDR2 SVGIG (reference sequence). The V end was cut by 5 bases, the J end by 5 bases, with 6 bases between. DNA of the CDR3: TGTGCCTGGGGACAGTATGGCTACACCTTC. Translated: CAWGQYGYTF.

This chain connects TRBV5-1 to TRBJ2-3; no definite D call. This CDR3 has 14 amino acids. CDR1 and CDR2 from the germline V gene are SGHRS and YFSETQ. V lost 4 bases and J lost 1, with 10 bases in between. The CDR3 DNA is TGCGCCAGCAGCCCGATCTACGGCACAGATACGCAGTATTTT. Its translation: CASSPIYGTDTQYF.

The CDR3 sequence is CASSLTGGYEQYF. The CDR3 nucleotides are TGTGCCAGCAGCTTAACCGGGGGTTACGAGCAGTACTTC. The V and J genes are TRBV7-3 and TRBJ2-7; TRBD2 might be the D (6 bases). The V end lost 0 bases, the J end lost 4 bases, and 7 bases lay between the germline ends. The CDR3 has 13 residues. The V gene's germline CDR1 is SGHTA and CDR2 FQGTGA.

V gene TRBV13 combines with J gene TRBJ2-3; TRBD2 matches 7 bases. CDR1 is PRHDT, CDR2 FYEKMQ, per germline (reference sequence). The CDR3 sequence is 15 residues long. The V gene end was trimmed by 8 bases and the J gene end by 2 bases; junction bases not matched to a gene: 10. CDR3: CASGEGRGYTDTQYF. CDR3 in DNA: TGTGCCAGCGGCGAGGGGCGGGGGTACACAGATACGCAGTATTTT.

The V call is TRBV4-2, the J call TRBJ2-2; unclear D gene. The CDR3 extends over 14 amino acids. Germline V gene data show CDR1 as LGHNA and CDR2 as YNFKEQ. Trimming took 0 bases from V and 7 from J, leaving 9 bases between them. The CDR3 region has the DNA TGTGCCAGCAGCCAAGATCTTGTTGTCGGGGAGCTGTTTTTT. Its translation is CASSQDLVVGELFF.

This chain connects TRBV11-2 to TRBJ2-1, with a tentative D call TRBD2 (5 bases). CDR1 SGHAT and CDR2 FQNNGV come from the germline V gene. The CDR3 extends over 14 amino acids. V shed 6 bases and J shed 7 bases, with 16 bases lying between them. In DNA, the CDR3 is TGTGCCAGCAGTACGAAACGTCCGGGGAATGAGCAGTTCTTC. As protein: CASSTKRPGNEQFF.

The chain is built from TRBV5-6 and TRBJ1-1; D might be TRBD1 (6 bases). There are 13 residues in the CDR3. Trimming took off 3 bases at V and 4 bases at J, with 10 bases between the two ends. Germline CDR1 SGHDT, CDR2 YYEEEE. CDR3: CASSSRGGTEAFF. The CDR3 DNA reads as TGTGCCAGCAGCTCGAGAGGGGGCACTGAAGCTTTCTTT.

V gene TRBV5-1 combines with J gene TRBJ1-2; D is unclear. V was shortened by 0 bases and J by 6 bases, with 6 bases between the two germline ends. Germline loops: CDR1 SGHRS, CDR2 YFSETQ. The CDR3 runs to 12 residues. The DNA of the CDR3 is TGCGCCAGCAGCTTGGTTAGCCATGGCTACACCTTC. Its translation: CASSLVSHGYTF.

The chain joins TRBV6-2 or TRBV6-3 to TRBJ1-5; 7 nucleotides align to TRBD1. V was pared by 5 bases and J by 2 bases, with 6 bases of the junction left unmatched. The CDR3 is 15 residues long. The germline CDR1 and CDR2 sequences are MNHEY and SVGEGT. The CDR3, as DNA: TGTGCCAGCAGTGGAGGGGGCGCGGGCAATCAGCCCCAGCATTTT. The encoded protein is CASSGGGAGNQPQHF.

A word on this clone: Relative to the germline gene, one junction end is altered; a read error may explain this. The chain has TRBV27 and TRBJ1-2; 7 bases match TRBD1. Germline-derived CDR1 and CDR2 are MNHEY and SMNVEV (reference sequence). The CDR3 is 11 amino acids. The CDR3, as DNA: TGTGCCAGCAGATCTGCCGGGACAGAGCTCTTC. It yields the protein CASRSAGTELF.

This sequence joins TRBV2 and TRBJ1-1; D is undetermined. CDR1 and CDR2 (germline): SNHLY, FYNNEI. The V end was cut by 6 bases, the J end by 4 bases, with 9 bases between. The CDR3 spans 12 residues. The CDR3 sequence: CASSRRPTEAFF. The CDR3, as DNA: TGTGCCAGCAGCAGGAGGCCCACTGAAGCTTTCTTT.

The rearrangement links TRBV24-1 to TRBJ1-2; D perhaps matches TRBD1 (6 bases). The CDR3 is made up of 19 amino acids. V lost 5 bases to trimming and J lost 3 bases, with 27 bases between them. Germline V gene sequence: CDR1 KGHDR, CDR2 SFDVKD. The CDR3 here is CATSGFWGGRNLRDYGYTF. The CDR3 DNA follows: TGTGCCACCAGTGGTTTCTGGGGGGGGCGGAATTTACGTGACTATGGCTACACCTTC.

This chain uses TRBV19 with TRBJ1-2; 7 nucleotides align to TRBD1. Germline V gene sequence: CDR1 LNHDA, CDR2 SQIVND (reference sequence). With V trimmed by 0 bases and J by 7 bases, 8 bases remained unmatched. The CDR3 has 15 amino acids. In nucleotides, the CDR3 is TGTGCCAGTAGTATAGATCAAAGGACAGGCGTTGGCTACACCTTC. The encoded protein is CASSIDQRTGVGYTF.

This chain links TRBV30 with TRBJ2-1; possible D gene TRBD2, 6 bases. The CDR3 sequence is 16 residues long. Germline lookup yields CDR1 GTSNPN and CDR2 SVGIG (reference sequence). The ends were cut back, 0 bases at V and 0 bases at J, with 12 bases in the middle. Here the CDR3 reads CAWSVGGASSYNEQFF. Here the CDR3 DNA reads TGTGCCTGGAGTGTGGGCGGGGCGAGCTCCTACAATGAGCAGTTCTTC.

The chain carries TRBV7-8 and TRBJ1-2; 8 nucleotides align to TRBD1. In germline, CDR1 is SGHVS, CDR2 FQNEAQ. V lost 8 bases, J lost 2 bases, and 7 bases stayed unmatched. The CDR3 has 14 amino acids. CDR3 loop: CASGNRGNNYGYTF. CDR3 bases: TGTGCCAGCGGAAACAGGGGGAACAACTATGGCTACACCTTC.

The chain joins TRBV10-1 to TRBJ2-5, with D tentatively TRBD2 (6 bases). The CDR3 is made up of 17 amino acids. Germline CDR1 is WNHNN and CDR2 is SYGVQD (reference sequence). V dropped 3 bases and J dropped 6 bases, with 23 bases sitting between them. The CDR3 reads CASSDRRRPSAPKTQYF. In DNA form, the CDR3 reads TGCGCCAGCAGTGATCGAAGGCGGCCTAGCGCTCCGAAGACCCAGTACTTC.